One sample yielded the 3 T cell receptor beta chains listed below, sequenced in a study of blood T cell repertoires in COVID-19. The table came from immunoSEQ multiplex PCR; TCRdb's copy has only in-frame clones and leaves some out. This table holds over 250,000 clones, approximately 89% found once. The sequenced material came from peripheral blood. Source of these receptors: a woman aged 25 to 39 with COVID-19, enrolled during active disease.

A note on this clone: Distinct nucleotide sequences in the sample also encode this CDR3. The V and J genes are TRBV19 and TRBJ1-4, with D perhaps matching TRBD1 (6 bases). The CDR3 spans 14 residues. Looked up from germline, CDR1 is LNHDA and CDR2 is SQIVND (reference sequence). V lost 3 bases to trimming and J lost 8 bases, with 13 bases between them. The chain's CDR3 is CASSIGTGNEKLFF. CDR3 bases: TGTGCCAGTAGTATCGGAACAGGGAACGAAAAACTGTTTTTT.

The genes are TRBV30 and TRBJ2-4; weak D call: TRBD1 (6 bases). CDR1 and CDR2 from the germline V gene are GTSNPN and SVGIG (reference sequence). The CDR3 extends over 15 amino acids. V lost 1 base and J 0 bases, leaving 10 bases between the germline ends. CDR3 region: CAWSDPDRAKNIQYF. CDR3 in DNA: TGTGCCTGGAGTGATCCGGACAGAGCCAAAAACATTCAGTACTTC.

This chain connects TRBV11-2 to TRBJ1-2; the D gene is possibly TRBD1 (6 bases). Germline CDR1 reads SGHAT; CDR2 reads FQNNGV. The CDR3 covers 14 residues. V gave up 5 bases and J gave up 1 base, with 11 bases separating them. CDR3 in amino acids: CASSRGGFNYGYTF. In DNA, the CDR3 is TGTGCCAGCAGCAGGGGGGGCTTTAACTATGGCTACACCTTC.